What follows is one TCR beta chain and its context. The specificity of this receptor is unknown. In total, roughly 710 healthy bone marrow donors made up the cohort. At the time of sampling, all cohort members were nominally healthy, though unrecorded immune exposures were likely present. The donor tested CMV seropositive and was one of the 289 seropositive cohort members. Every donor gave a peripheral blood sample, and the peripheral blood mononuclear cells from that sample were used for TCR beta sequencing. Genomic DNA was extracted from the blood cell samples with the Qiagen DNeasy Blood Extraction Kit. This sample is part of a study of cytomegalovirus exposure and HLA in healthy donors (dated by TCRdb to about 2017). Describing the broader study: According to an earlier analysis of several hundred of the donors, about 179 million T cells yielded 90 million to 130 million unique TCR beta sequences and roughly 280 Gb of sequence data. Roughly 310 gigabases of sequencing data and roughly 90 million unique TCR sequences were included in an early release covering 550 to 800 HLA-typed donors. Among the approximately 430 genotyped donors, around 79% belonged to the genetic ancestry cluster associated with self-reported Caucasian donors. The study aimed to test whether cataloging public T cell receptors could reveal signatures of past pathogen exposure. The study used immunosequencing to profile the T cell repertoires of under 700 subjects and linked those repertoires to cytomegalovirus serostatus. Along with the roughly 670-subject first cohort, a separate validation cohort of roughly 110 different subjects was used. High-throughput TCR immunosequencing, statistical association of individual TCRs with disease status, and machine learning were combined to predict cytomegalovirus infection status. In a later analysis, previously published TCR beta repertoires from some 640 donors were re-analyzed and high-resolution HLA genotyping was added so that TCR occurrence patterns could be studied. Rather than drawing on any new phenotypic data, the later analysis identified candidate immune exposures from TCR beta sequences and the way those sequences occurred across donors. An earlier analysis of roughly 600 of the donors used high-throughput TCR beta sequencing to judge whether each TCR beta V gene segment behaved as functional or pseudogenic. Donor age, sex, ethnicity and CMV serostatus were collected together with the repertoire data. In a later genetic analysis, genome-wide SNP genotypes for about three fifths of the roughly 670 donors were used, and that subset was treated as a discovery cohort. Every discovery cohort repertoire had been produced on one sequencing platform. Both class I and class II loci were covered by HLA typing, at four-digit resolution. Typing coverage varied by locus: 629-630 donors for A, B, C, DRB1 and DQB1; roughly 560 for DQA1; more than 600 for DPA1; approximately 470 for DPB1. Because of strong linkage in the cohort, four or five DR-DQ haplotypes were treated as single units for association and clustering. On average, around 240,000 unique TCR beta nucleotide sequences were sequenced per donor among about 400 genotyped donors of the cohort, with 15% to 20% of those sequences being non-productive.

What the study reported, not specific to this receptor: Most TCR sequences were observed very rarely across donors, whereas some public TCRs were present in many individuals. The sequencing pipeline was judged likely to have produced a cluster of highly shared sequence variants as a technical artifact. A later analysis found that most CMV-associated TCR beta chains appeared HLA-restricted, with HLA associations seemingly driven largely by CMV exposure. Compared with equally common non-associated chains, HLA-associated TCR beta chains in a later analysis were more clonally expanded and had lower generation probabilities. Presence/absence analyses assumed roughly uniform sequencing depth across donors, an assumption that may not hold. When HLA alleles, especially DR and DQ, strongly co-occurred, TCR associations were difficult to assign to individual alleles. Specific HLA alleles were associated with over 15,000 TCR beta sequences at a false discovery rate of 0.05 in a later analysis. Three of the identified cytomegalovirus-associated TCR beta chains were confirmed in vitro to be specific for cytomegalovirus antigens. A further reported finding was that TCR beta sequences accurately predicted the HLA-A and HLA-B alleles for most subjects in the first cohort. In this cohort, only TCR beta chains were sequenced, and detectable features were limited by the absence of alpha or paired-chain data. Some IMGT-functional V segments, including TRBV6-2 and TRBV6-3, could not be told apart with the 87-base-pair reads, so those segments were excluded. The classifier was reported to diagnose cytomegalovirus status with high specificity and sensitivity in both the original cohort and the validation cohort. In a later genetic analysis, fewer N-insertions in productive TCRs were reported among donors in an Asian-associated ancestry cluster than the approximately 670-donor mean. Correlated functional status among segregating V segments might reflect linkage disequilibrium, but an unknown experimental factor could not be ruled out. Because some donors lacked HLA typing at each locus, the association tests relied only on the typed subset. According to a later analysis, TCR association rates differed among HLA loci, with DRB1 alleles showing the most associated TCRs and HLA-C alleles showing the fewest. In an earlier analysis of about 600 of the donors, most TCR beta V segments appeared in productive rearrangements about 87% or about 30% of the time, broadly matching IMGT annotations. V-gene and J-gene trimming of TCR beta chains was associated with a missense DCLRE1C variant in a later genetic analysis, and the association was replicated in an independent cohort. According to the authors, the approach could potentially be generalized to other disease states and immunological phenotypes. In a later analysis, several top co-occurrence clusters were reported to appear linked to parvovirus B19, influenza, CMV and Epstein-Barr virus. The earlier analysis of around 600 of the donors excluded roughly 16 rarely observed V segments, including chromosome 9 orphons, because counts were too low. For the cohort, immune exposure information was limited to CMV serostatus. The study listed 164 TCR beta chains as associated with cytomegalovirus.

Receptor libraries were prepared by the immunoSEQ multiplex PCR assay. For the multiplex PCR, a mixture combining 60 forward primers for TCR Vbeta segments and 13 reverse primers for TCR Jbeta segments was used. The CDR3 region of rearranged TCR beta genes was amplified from genomic DNA with a multiplex PCR assay. The amplified TCR beta libraries were sequenced on the Illumina HiSeq System as 87-base-pair reads. Turning to the authors' computational methods: Across the 500 to 850 repertoires, a later analysis counted tens of millions of unique TCR beta chains, 9.5 million to 13 million of which were shared by at least two donors. Raw reads were error-corrected and collapsed into unique sequences with a nearest-neighbor algorithm that merged closely related sequences to remove PCR and sequencing errors. To assign V, D and J gene segments, CDR3 sequences were aligned to IMGT reference sequences. For a sequence to be retained, a match of at least six nucleotides was required to both a V gene segment and a J gene segment. Rearrangements were called productive when the CDR3 lacked stop codons and stayed in frame with V and J; all others were non-productive. CDR3 was defined by IMGT convention, running from the second conserved V-encoded cysteine to the conserved J-encoded phenylalanine. The earlier analysis of about 610 of the donors excluded sequences that lacked an unambiguous match to a single V gene segment. In an earlier analysis of approximately 610 of the donors, V segments were called functional above 56.7% productive rearrangements and were called segregating when the between-donor standard deviation exceeded 5%. A statistical classification framework was built for diagnosing cytomegalovirus status from the catalog of TCR beta chain sequences. In a later analysis, TCR nucleotide sequences were compared against IMGT/GENE-DB human TR gene sequences so that V and J genes could be assigned. The TCRdist pipeline was used in a later analysis to assign CDR3 sequences and most-parsimonious VDJ recombination scenarios. A later analysis defined each TCR beta chain by its CDR3 amino acid sequence plus V-gene family, and excluded reads lacking a unique V-gene family. To address suspected cross-contamination and a sequencing artifact, a later analysis removed a few hundred highly shared, low-generation-probability nucleotide sequences. For each public chain, a later analysis derived a clonal expansion index from normalized ranks of inferred template counts within each repertoire. In a later analysis, generation probabilities were computed using a VDJ recombination model fitted to out-of-frame rearrangements, and the results were checked against IGoR. Hypergeometric tests were used in a later analysis to score TCR-TCR, TCR-HLA and TCR-CMV co-occurrence, with a repertoire-size bias correction applied to the TCR pairs. To estimate false discovery rates, a later analysis permuted the HLA or CMV assignments 20 times. A later analysis grouped co-occurring TCRs with DBSCAN, adding TCRdist sequence similarity when clustering within HLA-allele-positive subsets. Repertoires with fewer than 30,000 or more than 120,000 public chains, plus five repertoires with anomalous nucleotide sharing, were excluded from co-occurrence clustering. The source is immuneACCESS, and TCRdb retained only in-frame sequences with V and J called. Part of the clones is not carried over; for the studies checked, unresolved V genes explain less than half of this, and the remainder is unexplained. V, J and clone size are those of that table, while D and trimming were read from the DNA. The sample table gives some 110,000 clones. The ten top clones hold 6.8% of the sample.

CDR1 and CDR2 are drawn from the germline V gene: SGHNT, YENEEA. After removal of 5 bases from V and 0 bases from J, the junction retains 1 base not matched to a gene. The CDR3 has 15 amino acids, counting the end cysteine and phenylalanine. The only DNA kept is the CDR3, 45 bases in frame from the first base. The receptor was isolated from a man aged 35 to 55 in good health and CMV-seropositive. Sequencing input: PBMCs. Recombination joined TRBV11-3 with TRBJ2-1; the central 10 bases match TRBD2. The CDR3 has the sequence CASSPSGSSYNEQFF. The DNA is TGTGCCAGCAGCCCTAGCGGGAGCTCCTACAATGAGCAGTTCTTC.